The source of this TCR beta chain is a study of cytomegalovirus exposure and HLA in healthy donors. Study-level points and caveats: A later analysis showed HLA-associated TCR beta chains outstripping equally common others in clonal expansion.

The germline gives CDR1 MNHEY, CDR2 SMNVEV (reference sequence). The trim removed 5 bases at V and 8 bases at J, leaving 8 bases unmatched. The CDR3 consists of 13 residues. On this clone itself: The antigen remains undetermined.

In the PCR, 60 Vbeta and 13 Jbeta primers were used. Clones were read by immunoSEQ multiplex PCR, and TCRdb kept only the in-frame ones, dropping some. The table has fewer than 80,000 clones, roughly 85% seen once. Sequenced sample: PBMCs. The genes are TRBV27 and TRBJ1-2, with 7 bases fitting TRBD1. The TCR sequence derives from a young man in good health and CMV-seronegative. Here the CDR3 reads CASSARQGGGYTF. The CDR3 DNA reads TGTGCCAGCAGTGCTCGACAGGGTGGGGGCTACACCTTC.